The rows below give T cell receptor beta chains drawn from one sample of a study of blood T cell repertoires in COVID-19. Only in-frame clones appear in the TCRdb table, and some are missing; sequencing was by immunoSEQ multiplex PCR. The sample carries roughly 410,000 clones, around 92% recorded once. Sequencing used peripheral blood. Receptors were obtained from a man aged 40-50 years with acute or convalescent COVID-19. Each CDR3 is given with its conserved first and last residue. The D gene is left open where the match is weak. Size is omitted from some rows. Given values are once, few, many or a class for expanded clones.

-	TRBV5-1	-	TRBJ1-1	TGCGCCAGCAGCTTGGGCCGGGGCACTGAAGCTTTCTTT	CASSLGRGTEAFF
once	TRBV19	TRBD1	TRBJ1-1	TGTGCCAGTAAGACGGACAGGGGAGGCACTGAAGCTTTCTTT	CASKTDRGGTEAFF
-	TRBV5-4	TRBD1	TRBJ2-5	TGTGCCAGCAGCAGAGGGACAGGGGGAAGAGAGACCCAGTACTTC	CASSRGTGGRETQYF
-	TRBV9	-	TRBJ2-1	TGTGCCCGATACTCGGACGCCGGGACACCTTACAATGAGCAGTTCTTC	CARYSDAGTPYNEQFF
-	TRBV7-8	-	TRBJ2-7	TGTGCCAGCAGCTTAGCTTCTTCCTCTTACGAGCAGTACTTC	CASSLASSSYEQYF
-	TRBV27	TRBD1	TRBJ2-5	TGTGCCAGCAGATCCGACAGGGAGATTGAGACCCAGTACTTC	CASRSDREIETQYF
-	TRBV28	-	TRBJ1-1	TGTGCCAGCAGTTTACGGTCGCGGAGCACTGAAGCTTTCTTT	CASSLRSRSTEAFF
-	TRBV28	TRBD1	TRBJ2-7	TGTGCCAGCAGAGATAGCGGACAGGGGGGCTTCCACGAGCAGTACTTC	CASRDSGQGGFHEQYF
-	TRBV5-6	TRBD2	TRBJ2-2	TGTGCCAGCACCCTTGGGAGGGGCACCGGGGAGCTGTTTTTT	CASTLGRGTGELFF
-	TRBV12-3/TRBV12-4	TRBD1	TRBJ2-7	TGTGCCAGCAGTTTTCGGCAGGGGGCCGAGCAGTACTTC	CASSFRQGAEQYF
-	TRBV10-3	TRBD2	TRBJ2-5	TGTGCCATCAGTGGGGCTAAGACTAGCGGGAGCGGCGTGACCCAGTACTTC	CAISGAKTSGSGVTQYF
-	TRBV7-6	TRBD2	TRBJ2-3	TGTGCCAGCAGCTCTCCTCCTCAAGCGGGGGGGCCGTTTACAGATACGCAGTATTTT	CASSSPPQAGGPFTDTQYF
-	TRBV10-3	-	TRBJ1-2	TGTGCCATCAGTGAGTCTGGGCAACATGGCTACACCTTC	CAISESGQHGYTF
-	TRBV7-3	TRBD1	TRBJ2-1	TGTGCCAGCAGCATCTCAGGGGGCCCCTCCTACAATGAGCAGTTCTTC	CASSISGGPSYNEQFF
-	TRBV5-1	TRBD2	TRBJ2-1	TGCGCCAGCAAGGTAGCGGGAGACACTGAGCAGTTCTTC	CASKVAGDTEQFF
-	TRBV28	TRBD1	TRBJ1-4	TGTGCCAGCAGTTCCTTGACAGGGTATACCGAAAAACTGTTTTTT	CASSSLTGYTEKLFF
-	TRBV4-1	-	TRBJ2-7	TGCGCCAGCAGCCAAGAACGACTTTCGGGCGAGCAGTACTTC	CASSQERLSGEQYF
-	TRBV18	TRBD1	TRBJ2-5	TGTGCCAGCTCAGGATCCGGGACAGGGGTCGGGGAGACCCAGTACTTC	CASSGSGTGVGETQYF
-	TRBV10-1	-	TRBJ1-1	TGCGCCAGCAGTGAACAGGGTCGGGCTGAAGCTTTCTTT	CASSEQGRAEAFF
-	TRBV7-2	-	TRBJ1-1	TGTGCCAGCACAAGCCAGGTAAACACTGAAGCTTTCTTT	CASTSQVNTEAFF
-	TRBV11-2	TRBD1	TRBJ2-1	TGTGCCAGCAGCGCCAAATTCGGGGACAGGGTTGTCAATGAGCAGTTCTTC	CASSAKFGDRVVNEQFF
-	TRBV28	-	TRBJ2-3	TGTGCCAGCAGCCAAGGGGAAAAGAGCACAGATACGCAGTATTTT	CASSQGEKSTDTQYF
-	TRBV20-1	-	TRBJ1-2	TGCAGTGCTAGTATCAGCGGGGGAACTTCGTTATATGGCTACACCTTC	CSASISGGTSLYGYTF
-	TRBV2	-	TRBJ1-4	TGTGCCAGCAGTGAAACCCGGGACTTAAATGAAAAACTGTTTTTT	CASSETRDLNEKLFF
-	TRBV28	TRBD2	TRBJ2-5	TGTGCCAGCAGTTTAGATCCCGGGACTAGCGGGGTCTTACAAGAGACCCAGTACTTC	CASSLDPGTSGVLQETQYF
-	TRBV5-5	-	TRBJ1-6	TGTGCCAGCAGCTTGGTCGAGAGCTCCTATAATTCACCCCTCCACTTT	CASSLVESSYNSPLHF